This record covers a single T cell receptor (beta chain). The entry originates in a study of sequential checkpoint blockade in melanoma. Study overall: First-line arms were nivolumab then ipilimumab, or the reverse, randomized 1:1.

Treatment given: randomized to nivolumab then ipilimumab (arm A) or the reverse (arm B). PBMC sorting kept live CD3+CD8+ cells without CD19 or CD56. TCRdb keeps only in-frame clones here, not all; method: immunoSEQ multiplex PCR. The repertoire holds some 16,000 clones, with 93% as singletons. V was trimmed by 4 bases and J by 6 bases, leaving 21 bases between them. Germline-derived CDR1 and CDR2 are SGHVS and FNYEAQ. There are 16 residues in the CDR3. This TCR was recovered from a human donor with melanoma. Material: CD8+ T cells sorted from blood (inferred from file names), obtained from a patient given nivolumab and ipilimumab in sequence. The gene calls are TRBV7-6 and TRBJ1-1; D might be TRBD1 (5 bases). The CDR3 DNA reads as TGTGCCAGCAGCTGGGGGACTGGGGGGTTCGGGTCTGAAGCTTTCTTT. Residues: CASSWGTGGFGSEAFF.